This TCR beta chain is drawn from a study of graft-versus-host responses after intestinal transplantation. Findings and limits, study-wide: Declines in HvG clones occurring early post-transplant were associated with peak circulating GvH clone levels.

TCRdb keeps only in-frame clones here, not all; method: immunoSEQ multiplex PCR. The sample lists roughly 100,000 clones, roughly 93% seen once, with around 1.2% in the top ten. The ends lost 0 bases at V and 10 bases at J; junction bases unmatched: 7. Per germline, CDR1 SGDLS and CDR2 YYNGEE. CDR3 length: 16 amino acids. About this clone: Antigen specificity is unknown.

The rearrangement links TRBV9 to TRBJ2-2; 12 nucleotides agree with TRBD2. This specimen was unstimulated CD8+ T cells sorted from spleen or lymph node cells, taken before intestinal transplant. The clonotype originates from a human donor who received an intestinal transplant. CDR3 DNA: TGTGCCAGCAGCGTAGGTTCTAGCGGGGGGGCTGCGGAGCTGTTTTTT. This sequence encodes CASSVGSSGGAAELFF.